Below, 8 T cell receptor beta chains from the same sample are listed, as sequenced in a study of blood T cell repertoires in COVID-19. Assay: immunoSEQ multiplex PCR; the TCRdb copy retains only in-frame clones and omits some. The data hold approximately 260,000 clones, with approximately 80% observed a single time. Sequencing used peripheral blood. These receptors all come from a woman at least 80 years old with acute or convalescent COVID-19.

The chain couples TRBV6-4 to TRBJ1-5, with 8 nucleotides matching TRBD1. Trimming removed 3 bases from V and 7 bases from J; junction bases left unmatched: 2. The CDR3 length is 13 residues. The V gene's germline CDR1 is MRHNA and CDR2 SNTAGT. CDR3: CASSEQGEQPQHF. DNA of the CDR3: TGTGCCAGCAGTGAACAGGGGGAGCAGCCCCAGCATTTT.

V and J are TRBV18 and TRBJ2-1; D possibly corresponds to TRBD2 (6 bases). Germline CDR1 and CDR2: KGHSH and LQKENI. V lost 1 base and J 7 bases, leaving 11 bases between the germline ends. There are 14 residues in the CDR3. This chain's CDR3 is CASSPRVAGNEQFF. The DNA for the CDR3 is TGTGCCAGCTCACCACGGGTTGCGGGGAATGAGCAGTTCTTC.

The chain is built from TRBV27 and TRBJ2-1; D gene unclear. In germline, CDR1 is MNHEY, CDR2 SMNVEV (reference sequence). The CDR3 covers 11 residues. V gave up 5 bases and J gave up 7 bases, with 6 bases separating them. CDR3 sequence (DNA): TGTGCCAGCAGTAGCAGGAATGAGCAGTTCTTC. Translation: CASSSRNEQFF.

The rearrangement uses TRBV27 and TRBJ2-3, with unresolved D. V shed 2 bases and J shed 2 bases, with 8 bases lying between them. Germline V lookup: CDR1 MNHEY, CDR2 SMNVEV (reference sequence). The CDR3 has 14 residues. Here the CDR3 reads CASSLNRNTDTQYF. DNA for the CDR3: TGTGCCAGCAGTTTAAACAGAAACACAGATACGCAGTATTTT.

A word on this clone: The same CDR3 also results from other DNA sequences found in this sample. The rearrangement uses TRBV28 and TRBJ1-4; D gene ambiguous. Trimming pared 6 bases from V and 8 bases from J, leaving 10 bases between. Germline V gene data show CDR1 as MDHEN and CDR2 as SYDVKM. CDR3 length: 12 amino acids. This chain's CDR3 is CASSPRREKLFF. CDR3 DNA: TGTGCCAGCAGCCCTCGGCGGGAAAAACTGTTTTTT.

The V and J genes are TRBV6-5 and TRBJ1-6; 7 bases fit TRBD1. The ends lost 3 bases at V and 10 bases at J; junction bases unmatched: 9. Germline V gene lookup returns CDR1 MNHEY and CDR2 SVGAGI. The CDR3 runs 15 residues. CDR3 DNA sequence: TGTGCCAGCAGTTATAGTTTAGGGGGCGGCTCACCCCTCCACTTT. Encoded protein: CASSYSLGGGSPLHF.

V gene TRBV4-1 combines with J gene TRBJ2-2; a weak D match, TRBD2 (5 bases). V lost 4 bases and J 7 bases, leaving 7 bases between the germline ends. This CDR3 has 12 amino acids. The germline CDR1 and CDR2 sequences are MGHRA and YSYEKL. This CDR3 is CASSPRGGELFF. DNA for the CDR3: TGCGCCAGCAGCCCTCGGGGCGGGGAGCTGTTTTTT.

A remark on this clone: Other DNA sequences in this sample translate to the same CDR3. The chain combines TRBV27 with TRBJ1-5; maybe TRBD1 (5 bases). Germline-derived CDR1 and CDR2 are MNHEY and SMNVEV (reference sequence). V shed 5 bases and J shed 0 bases, with 8 bases lying between them. CDR3 length equals 14 residues. Here the CDR3 reads CASSPQGSNQPQHF. The CDR3 DNA follows: TGTGCCAGCAGTCCGCAGGGTAGCAATCAGCCCCAGCATTTT.